This TCR beta chain was obtained from a study of OX40 agonist ivuxolimab in advanced cancers. Clones were sequenced by immunoSEQ multiplex PCR, and TCRdb holds only the in-frame ones, with some missing. This table holds roughly 50,000 clones, more than 70% found once. The V and J ends lost 4 bases and 4 bases respectively, with 10 bases between them. The CDR3 contains 12 residues. The V gene's germline CDR1 is SQVTM and CDR2 ANQGSEA. V gene TRBV29-1 combines with J gene TRBJ1-1; D is ambiguous. This clonotype was obtained from an adult with an advanced solid tumor such as melanoma, head and neck, liver or kidney cancer. Sequences were derived from CD4+ or CD8+ T cells sorted from blood, sampled in a trial of the OX40 agonist ivuxolimab. In DNA form, the CDR3 reads TGCAGCGTTGCTTTGGCGAGCACTGAAGCTTTCTTT. Translation gives CSVALASTEAFF.